Listed here is a single T cell receptor beta chain. The CDR3 extends over 19 amino acids. V was clipped by 7 bases and J by 0 bases; unmatched bases: 19. Germline V gene lookup returns CDR1 SGHRS and CDR2 YFSETQ. This sample was taken from a study of T cell responses to AZD1222 COVID-19 vaccine. Combined were second doses at about 4 or about 12 weeks. Produced via immunoSEQ multiplex PCR; TCRdb's table is partial and in-frame only. The table records about 80,000 clones, 80% to 90% of them present only once. This material consisted of peripheral blood, taken 28 days after the second AZD1222 dose. This clonotype originated in an adult who received the AZD1222 COVID-19 vaccine. This sequence joins TRBV5-1 and TRBJ2-7; 10 nucleotides match TRBD2. CDR3 sequence (DNA): TGCGCCAGCTCTGTTTACCCACTCGGACTAGCGGTGAGCTCCTACGAGCAGTACTTC. Protein product: CASSVYPLGLAVSSYEQYF.